What follows are 27 T cell receptor beta chains derived from one specimen sequenced in a study of blood T cell repertoires in COVID-19. The method was immunoSEQ multiplex PCR; TCRdb's version includes in-frame clones alone and lacks a portion of them. The repertoire holds about 39,000 clones, with more than 80% as singletons. The specimen was peripheral blood. These TCRs come from a man aged 60 to 75 with acute or convalescent COVID-19.

The chain employs TRBV6-5 and TRBJ2-3; 10 nucleotides agree with TRBD1. This CDR3 spans 14 amino acids. The V gene's germline CDR1 is MNHEY and CDR2 SVGAGI. V lost 5 bases and J lost 5; bases outside the gene matches: 4. The DNA of the CDR3 is TGTGCCAGCAGTCGACAGGGGGCGGGAGATACGCAGTATTTT. Translated: CASSRQGAGDTQYF.

Written as DNA, the CDR3 is TGTGCCAGTAGCCTACTAGAGCCCGGGGAGCTGTTTTTT. This translates into CASSLLEPGELFF. This chain joins TRBV19 and TRBJ2-2, with TRBD2 as a possible D gene (5 bases). Per germline, CDR1 LNHDA and CDR2 SQIVND (reference sequence). Trimming removed 6 bases at V and 6 bases at J, with 11 bases between. The CDR3 loop spans 13 amino acids. The complete variable domain, with remaining parts taken from reference TRBV19 and TRBJ2-2, reads DGGITQSPKYLFRKEGQNVTLSCEQNLNHDAMYWYRQDPGQGLRLIYYSQIVNDFQKGDIAEGYSVSREKKESFPLTVTSAQKNPTAFYLCASSLLEPGELFFGEGSRLTVL.

V and J are TRBV2 and TRBJ1-2; no definite D call. V shed 6 bases and J shed 5 bases, with 19 bases lying between them. CDR3 length: 15 residues. The germline CDR1 and CDR2 sequences are SNHLY and FYNNEI. CDR3 bases: TGTGCCAGCAGGGGTCATGACAACGCTTTGTATGGCTACACCTTC. This codes for CASRGHDNALYGYTF.

The rearrangement links TRBV7-8 to TRBJ2-5, with TRBD1 matching over 8 bases. The germline V gene encodes CDR1 SGHVS and CDR2 FQNEAQ. Losses at the gene ends were 5 bases for V and 5 bases for J; bases not matched to a gene: 10. The CDR3 spans 15 residues. The CDR3 protein is CASSPGQELWETQYF. The CDR3 bases are TGTGCCAGCAGCCCGGGACAGGAGTTATGGGAGACCCAGTACTTC.

The chain uses TRBV14 and TRBJ1-2; a weak D match, TRBD1 (6 bases). V was shortened by 4 bases and J by 1 base, with 13 bases between the two germline ends. Germline V gives CDR1 SGHDN, CDR2 FVKESK. This CDR3 is 15 amino acids long. CDR3 DNA sequence: TGTGCCAGCAGCCGTCCCGGGACACTTAACTATGGCTACACCTTC. This gives the protein CASSRPGTLNYGYTF.

V and J are TRBV3-1 (or the pseudogene TRBV3-2) and TRBJ2-2; 10 nucleotides match TRBD2. After removal of 4 bases from V and 2 bases from J, the junction contained 4 bases not matched to a gene. This CDR3 contains 16 residues. Germline CDR1 is LGHDT and CDR2 is YNNKEL (reference sequence). Here the CDR3 reads CASSRRTSGNTGELFF. CDR3 in DNA: TGTGCCAGCAGCCGCCGGACTAGCGGTAACACCGGGGAGCTGTTTTTT.

V is TRBV30 and J is TRBJ1-1, with a possible D match to TRBD1 (6 bases). This CDR3 contains 12 residues. Germline V gives CDR1 GTSNPN, CDR2 SVGIG (reference sequence). The V end lost 7 bases, the J end lost 5 bases, and 14 bases lay between the germline ends. CDR3 in amino acids: CASQGGRTEAFF. The CDR3, as DNA: TGTGCCTCACAGGGCGGGAGGACTGAAGCTTTCTTT.

This CDR3 reads CASTRPGSHEQYF. The CDR3 region has the DNA TGTGCCAGCACCAGACCGGGGTCCCACGAGCAGTACTTC. This chain connects TRBV11-2 to TRBJ2-7; a possible D gene is TRBD2 (5 bases). Germline V gene sequence: CDR1 SGHAT, CDR2 FQNNGV. CDR3 length equals 13 residues. The ends were cut back, 7 bases at V and 5 bases at J, with 15 bases in the middle. The full variable domain, completed using reference TRBV11-2 and TRBJ2-7, is EAGVAQSPRYKIIEKRQSVAFWCNPISGHATLYWYQQILGQGPKLLIQFQNNGVVDDSQLPKDRFSAERLKGVDSTLKIQPAKLEDSAVYLCASTRPGSHEQYFGPGTRLTVT.

The rearrangement joins TRBV5-1 to TRBJ2-5, with D possibly matching TRBD2 (6 bases). Germline V lookup: CDR1 SGHRS, CDR2 YFSETQ. CDR3 length: 16 residues. The V and J ends lost 0 bases and 1 base respectively, with 13 bases between them. CDR3 amino acids: CASSLGSGSGQETQYF. Here the CDR3 DNA reads TGCGCCAGCAGCTTGGGTTCCGGGAGCGGCCAAGAGACCCAGTACTTC.

J is TRBJ2-7 and V is TRBV18; 8 bases fit TRBD1. The CDR3 covers 15 residues. From germline, CDR1 is KGHSH and CDR2 LQKENI. V shed 3 bases and J 6 bases; nucleotides not matched to a gene: 10. The CDR3 here is CASSPSPGQGGEQYF. CDR3 nucleotide sequence: TGTGCCAGCTCACCCTCGCCTGGACAGGGAGGCGAGCAGTACTTC.

This clone was counted a single time. J is TRBJ2-7 and V is TRBV28, with a possible D match to TRBD2 (6 bases). Germline V gene sequence: CDR1 MDHEN, CDR2 SYDVKM. Trimming stripped 5 bases from V and 4 bases from J, with 12 bases between. CDR3 length equals 13 residues. The CDR3 sequence: CASSNWDSYEQYF. CDR3 sequence (DNA): TGTGCCAGCAGTAACTGGGACTCTTACGAGCAGTACTTC.

The chain joins TRBV5-1 to TRBJ2-3; the match to TRBD2 covers 13 bases. The germline CDR1 and CDR2 sequences are SGHRS and YFSETQ. The ends lost 4 bases at V and 6 bases at J; junction bases unmatched: 8. This CDR3 is built from 16 residues. Here the CDR3 reads CASSPRLAGGWDTQYF. The CDR3 DNA sequence: TGCGCCAGCAGCCCCCGACTAGCGGGGGGTTGGGATACGCAGTATTTT. Combining the CDR3 with reference TRBV5-1 and TRBJ2-3 gives the whole variable domain KAGVTQTPRYLIKTRGQQVTLSCSPISGHRSVSWYQQTPGQGLQFLFEYFSETQRNKGNFPGRFSGRQFSNSRSEMNVSTLELGDSALYLCASSPRLAGGWDTQYFGPGTRLTVL.

The rearrangement uses TRBV6-5 and TRBJ2-1; D might be TRBD1 (6 bases). CDR3 size: 11 residues. From germline, CDR1 is MNHEY and CDR2 SVGAGI. Between the trimmed V and J ends, which lost 10 bases and 8 bases, there was a span of 12 bases. The CDR3 protein is CAIYTGYEQFF. The CDR3 DNA sequence: TGTGCCATCTATACAGGGTATGAGCAGTTCTTC.

V and J are TRBV14 and TRBJ1-2; D is undetermined. This CDR3 region has 13 residues. Germline CDR1 and CDR2: SGHDN and FVKESK. V lost 0 bases and J 6 bases, leaving 8 bases between the germline ends. CDR3 residues: CASSQDYVDGYTF. As DNA, the CDR3 is TGTGCCAGCAGCCAAGATTACGTAGATGGCTACACCTTC.

This chain uses TRBV7-2 with TRBJ2-2; 7 nucleotides line up with TRBD2. Germline trimming cut 6 bases from V and 4 bases from J; bases unmatched to any gene: 2. Germline V gives CDR1 SGHTA, CDR2 FQGNSA. The CDR3 is 13 residues long. CDR3 amino acids: CASSPGGTGELFF. In nucleotides, the CDR3 is TGTGCCAGCAGTCCGGGGGGCACCGGGGAGCTGTTTTTT. Supplemented by reference TRBV7-2 and TRBJ2-2, the full variable domain reads GAGVSQSPSNKVTEKGKDVELRCDPISGHTALYWYRQSLGQGLEFLIYFQGNSAPDKSGLPSDRFSAERTGGSVSTLTIQRTQQEDSAVYLCASSPGGTGELFFGEGSRLTVL.

The chain recombines TRBV9 with TRBJ1-1, with 7 bases that match TRBD1. With V trimmed by 8 bases and J by 1 base, 8 bases remained unmatched. CDR1 is SGDLS and CDR2 is YYNGEE in the germline V gene. The CDR3 contains 14 residues. The CDR3 DNA follows: TGTGCCAGTCGAGCAGGGACAGCGAACACTGAAGCTTTCTTT. Translation: CASRAGTANTEAFF.

This clone was recorded once. The chain couples TRBV5-6 to TRBJ2-3; possible D gene TRBD2, 5 bases. This CDR3 contains 16 residues. CDR1 and CDR2 from the germline V gene are SGHDT and YYEEEE. Between the trimmed V and J ends, which lost 7 bases and 6 bases, there was a span of 24 bases. Written as DNA, the CDR3 is TGTGCCAGCCGTCCGGGCGTCCCCCCCCCGGGGGATACGCAGTATTTT. Residues: CASRPGVPPPGDTQYF.

The chain carries TRBV28 and TRBJ2-7; D call uncertain. CDR3 length: 16 amino acids. The germline V gene encodes CDR1 MDHEN and CDR2 SYDVKM. Trimming shortened V by 0 bases and J by 0 bases, and 12 bases separated the two germline ends. Written as DNA, the CDR3 is TGTGCCAGCAGTTTATGGAGCCTTCTTAGCTCCTACGAGCAGTACTTC. It codes for CASSLWSLLSSYEQYF. Drawing the rest from reference TRBV28 and TRBJ2-7, the complete variable domain is DVKVTQSSRYLVKRTGEKVFLECVQDMDHENMFWYRQDPGLGLRLIYFSYDVKMKEKGDIPEGYSVSREKKERFSLILESASTNQTSMYLCASSLWSLLSSYEQYFGPGTRLTVT.

The rearrangement uses TRBV7-6 and TRBJ2-2, with 7 bases lining up with TRBD1. The CDR3 extends over 13 amino acids. V was clipped by 8 bases and J by 6 bases; unmatched bases: 6. Germline V CDR1 and CDR2: SGHVS, FNYEAQ. The DNA of the CDR3 is TGTGCCAGCCAACCGCAGGGGGCCGGGGAGCTGTTTTTT. Its protein is CASQPQGAGELFF.

The gene calls are TRBV6-6 and TRBJ1-2; perhaps TRBD1 as D (6 bases). The germline V gene has CDR1 MNHNY and CDR2 SVGAGI (reference sequence). This CDR3 is built from 12 residues. Trimming removed 4 bases at V and 8 bases at J, with 11 bases between. The CDR3 DNA reads TGTGCCAGCAGTTCGAGGGGGATAGGCTACACCTTC. Translating it yields CASSSRGIGYTF.

This clone was counted once. The V call is TRBV5-5, the J call TRBJ1-6, with D uncertain. V lost 1 base, J lost 6 bases, and 5 bases lay in between. The germline V gene encodes CDR1 SGHKS and CDR2 YYEKEE (reference sequence). The CDR3 consists of 13 residues. CDR3 protein: CASSLTVNSPLHF. CDR3 nucleotides: TGTGCCAGCAGCTTGACAGTTAATTCACCCCTCCACTTT.

V usage is TRBV4-2 and J usage is TRBJ2-3; TRBD1 is a possible D gene (5 bases). This CDR3 has 14 residues. Germline V gene sequence: CDR1 LGHNA, CDR2 YNFKEQ. V was cut by 3 bases and J by 4 bases, with 11 bases left in between. Here the CDR3 reads CASSQLGAADTQYF. The CDR3, as DNA: TGTGCCAGCAGCCAGCTAGGGGCGGCAGATACGCAGTATTTT.

This clone was seen only once. This sequence joins TRBV7-2 and TRBJ2-7; D may be TRBD2 (6 bases). The V end lost 0 bases, the J end lost 0 bases, and 6 bases lay between the germline ends. The CDR3 contains 14 residues. CDR1 is SGHTA, CDR2 FQGNSA, per germline. The CDR3 spells CASSLAGGSYEQYF. The CDR3 DNA reads TGTGCCAGCAGCTTAGCGGGGGGCTCCTACGAGCAGTACTTC.

J is TRBJ1-1 and V is TRBV7-6; 9 nucleotides match TRBD1. V shed 4 bases, J shed 4 bases, and the junction held 4 bases outside the gene matches. The CDR3 spans 14 residues. Germline loops: CDR1 SGHVS, CDR2 FNYEAQ. CDR3 nucleotide sequence: TGTGCCAGCAGCTCCTCGACAGGGGGCACTGAAGCTTTCTTT. Translation: CASSSSTGGTEAFF.

The chain recombines TRBV7-2 with TRBJ1-5; the D gene is possibly TRBD1 (5 bases). V was cut by 3 bases and J by 11 bases, with 14 bases left in between. Germline lookup yields CDR1 SGHTA and CDR2 FQGNSA. The CDR3 loop spans 13 amino acids. The CDR3 region is CASSLGFRAAQHF. The CDR3 DNA follows: TGTGCCAGCAGCTTGGGGTTCAGGGCGGCCCAGCATTTT.

The CDR3 DNA sequence: TGTGCCAGCAGCTTGGGGGCCCAATGGACAGGGGGTCGAGGCTACACCTTC. It specifies CASSLGAQWTGGRGYTF. This chain joins TRBV5-5 and TRBJ1-2, with 10 bases that match TRBD1. V gave up 0 bases and J gave up 8 bases; unmatched junction bases: 13. Germline CDR1 SGHKS, CDR2 YYEKEE (reference sequence). The CDR3 loop spans 17 amino acids.

The V gene is TRBV3-1 (or the pseudogene TRBV3-2), the J gene TRBJ1-2; 8 bases agree with TRBD1. Losses at the gene ends were 4 bases for V and 2 bases for J; bases not matched to a gene: 3. Germline lookup yields CDR1 LGHDT and CDR2 YNNKEL (reference sequence). The CDR3 has 14 residues. The CDR3 DNA reads TGTGCCAGCAGCCGCAGACAGGGGAACTATGGCTACACCTTC. It specifies CASSRRQGNYGYTF.